A single sample is the source of the 5 T cell receptor beta chains below, sequenced in a study of response to subunit inactivated influenza vaccine. TCRdb re-called the RT-PCR reads with MiXCR, one entry per CDR3 protein. The repertoire has under 950,000 distinct CDR3 sequences, 21% of them found once; the top ten carry roughly a tenth. The source material was PBMCs from blood, sampled 5 to 6 days after vaccination. The receptor set was obtained from a man aged 45-60 years who received an inactivated influenza vaccine.

This clonotype occurred a few times. The genes are TRBV27 and TRBJ1-6, with D perhaps TRBD1 (5 bases). The germline gives CDR1 MNHEY, CDR2 SMNVEV (reference sequence). The CDR3 spans 14 residues. Deletions cut 3 bases from V and 9 bases from J, with 12 bases between. The CDR3 nucleotides read TGTGCCAGCAGTTTTTTGGGGACGTCTTCACCCCTCCACTTT. This sequence encodes CASSFLGTSSPLHF.

This clonotype was observed a few times. V usage is TRBV4-3 and J usage is TRBJ2-2; TRBD2 matches at 7 bases. The CDR3 covers 17 residues. The germline V gene has CDR1 LGHNA and CDR2 YSLEER. The V gene end was trimmed by 7 bases and the J gene end by 4 bases; junction bases not matched to a gene: 15. The CDR3 protein is CASIPRELADVTGELFF. In DNA form, the CDR3 reads TGCGCCAGCATCCCAAGGGAGCTAGCGGATGTCACCGGGGAGCTGTTTTTT.

This clonotype has only a few counts. The V call is TRBV11-2, the J call TRBJ2-2, with unresolved D. The CDR3 runs 12 residues. CDR1 and CDR2 from the germline V gene are SGHAT and FQNNGV. The V and J ends lost 1 base and 13 bases respectively, with 10 bases between them. The CDR3 loop reads CASSLGPRALFF. CDR3 DNA sequence: TGTGCCAGCAGCTTAGGGCCAAGGGCGCTGTTTTTT.

The V call is TRBV7-8, the J call TRBJ2-5; 10 bases match TRBD2. J gave up 5 bases and V 6 bases, and 12 bases lay outside the gene matches. Per germline, CDR1 SGHVS and CDR2 FQNEAQ. The CDR3 length is 16 residues. In nucleotides, the CDR3 is TGTGCCAGCAGAAGGAGCGGGAGGGCCGGGGGGGAGACCCAGTACTTC. This encodes CASRRSGRAGGETQYF.

This clonotype was found many times. V gene TRBV12-3 or TRBV12-4 combines with J gene TRBJ1-5; D is unclear. Trimming cost V 4 bases and J 0 bases, with 7 bases left between them. This CDR3 has 14 residues. CDR3 DNA: TGTGCCAGCAGTTCCACCTATAGCAATCAGCCCCAGCATTTT. This sequence encodes CASSSTYSNQPQHF.